The T cell receptor gamma chain described here comes from a study of Vδ1+ human thymocytes. The sorted cells were CD3+ Vdelta1+ Vdelta2- thymocytes from alphabeta-depleted thymus. This clone was seen more than once but under ten times. Antigen specificity is unknown. The CDR3 extends over 12 amino acids. Trimming at V came to 5 bases and at J to 4 bases, leaving 5 bases not matched to a gene. CDR1 is VENAVY and CDR2 is YDSYNSRV in the germline V gene. Study outcomes and limitations: In the thymus, TRG and TRD repertoires looked highly polyclonal with Gaussian CDR3 lengths. TRG sequences recurred across donors, whereas TRD sequences stayed essentially private. Thymic delta-chain repertoires held about 20% Vdelta2 sequences and few Vdelta3, despite high sort purity.

The template was reverse-transcribed extracted RNA. The CDR3 regions were amplified by multiplex PCR from V-gene primers to a constant-region primer. TCRdb re-called the multiplex PCR reads via CATT. The repertoire includes about 23,000 gamma-chain clones, roughly 15% of them detected once, and 1.5% to 2% sits in the top ten. Sequences were obtained from Vdelta1+ gamma-delta thymocytes from the thymus. Subset given: FACS-sorted CD3+ TCRalphabeta- TCRVdelta1+ TCRVdelta2- thymocytes. The chain combines TRGV8 with TRGJ1 or TRGJ2. The sequence was obtained from a child younger than two who had congenital heart surgery. Here the CDR3 reads CATWATYYKKLF. The CDR3 coding sequence is TGTGCCACCTGGGCTACCTATTATAAGAAACTCTTT.